Shown below are 22 T cell receptor beta chains from a single sample sequenced in a study of metastatic and nonmetastatic thyroid tumors. TCRdb reanalyzed the PCR reads via MiXCR. This table has 30,000 to 35,000 clones, over 15% appearing once. Each patient came to thyroid surgery without any prior treatment (of any kind). Material: blood. These receptor sequences come from a female donor with papillary thyroid cancer or a benign thyroid nodule (not recorded which). Some clones in this sample may be carry-over from other donors' samples.

This clone was counted many times. One end of the junction does not line up with germline, which may come from a read error. The chain carries TRBV20-1 and TRBJ1-1; D remains unclear. CDR3 length equals 13 residues. CDR1 DFQATT and CDR2 SNEGSKA come from the germline V gene (reference sequence). CDR3 in amino acids: CIASGQPNTEAFF. For the CDR3, the DNA is TGCATTGCTAGTGGGCAGCCGAACACTGAAGCTTTCTTT.

This clone appeared many times. The sample contains more than one DNA sequence encoding this CDR3. V and J are TRBV5-4 and TRBJ2-7; maybe TRBD1 (5 bases). In germline, CDR1 is SGHNT, CDR2 YYREEE (reference sequence). CDR3 length equals 15 residues. Trimming pared 5 bases from V and 3 bases from J, leaving 18 bases between. CDR3 coding DNA: TGTGCCAGCAGTTTAGACGGACAACCATACTACGAGCAGTACTTC. Its protein is CASSLDGQPYYEQYF.

At least ten counts were recorded for this clone. V gene TRBV28 combines with J gene TRBJ1-2, with 7 bases that match TRBD1. V shed 5 bases and J 8 bases; nucleotides not matched to a gene: 20. Germline V gene lookup returns CDR1 MDHEN and CDR2 SYDVKM. The CDR3 sequence is 17 residues long. CDR3 DNA sequence: TGTGCCAGCAGTGCAGTCCGGGACAGTGCCTTCGGTGGAGGCTACACCTTC. Translating it yields CASSAVRDSAFGGGYTF.

This clone was seen only a few times. The V call is TRBV2, the J call TRBJ1-1; possibly TRBD1 for D (5 bases). The CDR3 runs to 13 residues. V lost 3 bases, J lost 13 bases, and 18 bases lay in between. Germline-derived CDR1 and CDR2 are SNHLY and FYNNEI. This CDR3 reads CASSDDSDSFGFF. The CDR3 coding sequence is TGTGCCAGCAGTGACGACAGCGATTCGTTTGGTTTCTTT.

This clone came up many times. This sequence joins TRBV7-9 and TRBJ2-7; a possible D gene is TRBD2 (5 bases). CDR1 is SEHNR and CDR2 is FQNEAQ in the germline V gene (reference sequence). This CDR3 region has 13 residues. V gave up 3 bases and J gave up 6 bases, with 12 bases separating them. This chain's CDR3 is CASSFSEGSEQYF. The DNA for the CDR3 is TGTGCCAGCAGCTTCTCCGAGGGTAGCGAGCAGTACTTC.

This clone came up many times. V usage is TRBV6-1 and J usage is TRBJ2-3; 7 positions agree with TRBD1. The V and J ends lost 4 bases and 3 bases, in that order; junction bases with no gene match: 7. This CDR3 comprises 15 residues. Germline V gene data show CDR1 as MNHNS and CDR2 as SASEGT. CDR3 residues: CASSVSGQWTDTQYF. The DNA of the CDR3 is TGTGCCAGCAGTGTATCGGGACAGTGGACAGATACGCAGTATTTT.

In this sample, this clone turned up many times. The chain combines TRBV20-1 with TRBJ1-6; 10 bases are a match to TRBD1. The CDR3 length is 16 residues. Per the germline V gene, CDR1 is DFQATT and CDR2 is SNEGSKA (reference sequence). V trimming: 0 bases; J trimming: 10 bases; junction bases outside the gene matches: 9. In DNA, the CDR3 is TGCAGTGCTAGAGATCCAGGGACAGGGGATAGCTCACCCCTCCACTTT. The encoded protein is CSARDPGTGDSSPLHF.

For this clone: This may stem from a read error, because a much larger clone lies one nucleotide away. The sample holds other DNA sequences that translate to the same CDR3. DNA for the CDR3: TGCGCCAGTAGCTATCTCCCACTAGCGACTAAGGGCGATGAGCAGTTCTTC. Translated, it gives CASSYLPLATKGDEQFF. The chain joins TRBV4-3 to TRBJ2-1; 7 bases are a match to TRBD2. Trimming cost V 9 bases and J 8 bases; bases outside gene matches: 22. The CDR3 consists of 17 residues. Germline V gene sequence: CDR1 LGHNA, CDR2 YSLEER.

This clone is categorized as medium-sized. This chain links TRBV20-1 with TRBJ2-5; 8 bases line up with TRBD2. CDR3 length equals 13 residues. The V gene's germline CDR1 is DFQATT and CDR2 SNEGSKA (reference sequence). Trimming at V came to 6 bases and at J to 4 bases, leaving 7 bases not matched to a gene. CDR3 amino acids: CSAGRGAGETQYF. CDR3 coding DNA: TGCAGTGCAGGGCGGGGGGCAGGAGAGACCCAGTACTTC.

The chain joins TRBV20-1 to TRBJ2-1; 13 bases are shared with TRBD2. Trimming cost V 6 bases and J 7 bases; bases outside gene matches: 12. The CDR3 has 16 amino acids. Looked up from germline, CDR1 is DFQATT and CDR2 is SNEGSKA (reference sequence). The CDR3 region has the DNA TGCAGTGCCCCCGGACTAGCGGGGGCCTCCAGAAATGAGCAGTTCTTC. This codes for CSAPGLAGASRNEQFF.

This clone has ten or more counts. Here the CDR3 DNA reads TGTGCCAGCAGCGCGGGACTAGCGGGGTCGCAGTACTTC. Amino acid sequence: CASSAGLAGSQYF. J is TRBJ2-7 and V is TRBV5-6; 13 bases agree with TRBD2. This CDR3 is built from 13 residues. J lost 9 bases, V lost 4 bases, and 4 bases had no gene match. CDR1 is SGHDT, CDR2 YYEEEE, per germline.

V gene TRBV7-3 combines with J gene TRBJ2-2, with 11 bases identical to TRBD2. With V trimmed by 5 bases and J by 5 bases, 4 bases remained unmatched. CDR1 and CDR2 (germline): SGHTA, FQGTGA. CDR3 length: 15 residues. CDR3 amino acids: CASSVTSGDTGELFF. The CDR3 region has the DNA TGTGCCAGCAGCGTGACTAGCGGGGATACCGGGGAGCTGTTTTTT.

This clone showed up many times. The chain joins TRBV18 to TRBJ2-2; a weak D match, TRBD2 (5 bases). Germline V gene sequence: CDR1 KGHSH, CDR2 LQKENI. The CDR3 totals 14 residues. Trimming stripped 3 bases from V and 9 bases from J, with 14 bases between. CDR3: CASSPDGDHRELFF. The CDR3 DNA reads TGTGCCAGCTCACCCGACGGGGATCACCGGGAGCTGTTTTTT.

About this clone: The junction and the germline gene differ at one end; a read error may be behind it. J is TRBJ2-2 and V is TRBV5-1; no clear D gene. CDR1 and CDR2 (germline): SGHRS, YFSETQ. The CDR3 is 17 residues long. CDR3 nucleotide sequence: TGCGCCAGCATCTTGGCCGCGACGGACCCGAACACCGTGGAGCTGTTTTTT. Residues: CASILAATDPNTVELFF.

This clone was seen a few times. V gene TRBV15 combines with J gene TRBJ2-7; 9 bases match TRBD1. V shed 8 bases, J shed 2 bases, and the junction held 7 bases outside the gene matches. Germline V gives CDR1 LNHNV, CDR2 YYDKDF (reference sequence). This CDR3 is 14 amino acids long. As DNA, the CDR3 is TGTGCCACCCGAGCGGGGACAGGGACCTACGAGCAGTACTTC. Protein sequence: CATRAGTGTYEQYF.

There are many counts of this clone. V and J are TRBV11-1 and TRBJ2-1; D is uncertain. There are 14 residues in the CDR3. V lost 1 base to trimming and J lost 4 bases, with 8 bases between them. The V gene's germline CDR1 is SGHAT and CDR2 FQDESV (reference sequence). The CDR3 sequence: CASSLDVGYNEQFF. CDR3 nucleotide sequence: TGTGCCAGCAGCTTAGATGTGGGTTACAATGAGCAGTTCTTC. Using reference TRBV11-1 and TRBJ2-1 for the parts outside the CDR3, the full variable domain is EAEVAQSPRYKITEKSQAVAFWCDPISGHATLYWYRQILGQGPELLVQFQDESVVDDSQLPKDRFSAERLKGVDSTLKIQPAELGDSAMYLCASSLDVGYNEQFFGPGTRLTVL.

This clone was counted at least ten times. The genes are TRBV7-2 and TRBJ2-3; TRBD2 agrees at 13 bases. After removal of 5 bases from V and 5 bases from J, the junction contained 7 bases not matched to a gene. The CDR3 is 16 residues long. The germline gives CDR1 SGHTA, CDR2 FQGNSA. The CDR3 reads CASSHRTSGSVDTQYF. The CDR3 DNA follows: TGTGCCAGCAGCCACAGGACTAGCGGGAGTGTAGATACGCAGTATTTT.

A remark on this clone: With a much larger clone just one base away, this may be a read error. V is TRBV29-1 and J is TRBJ1-3; D possibly corresponds to TRBD1 (6 bases). This CDR3 is 12 amino acids long. CDR1 and CDR2 from the germline V gene are SQVTM and ANQGSEA. V dropped 6 bases and J dropped 6 bases, with 12 bases sitting between them. The DNA for the CDR3 is TGCAGCGTACAGGGAACTGTAAACACCATATATTTT. This translates into CSVQGTVNTIYF.

V gene TRBV12-3 or TRBV12-4 combines with J gene TRBJ2-3; 9 bases match TRBD2. The junction had 2 bases not matched to a gene; V was cut back by 3 bases and J by 4 bases. The CDR3 is made up of 14 amino acids. The CDR3 here is CASSFAGGADTQYF. CDR3 in DNA: TGTGCCAGCAGTTTTGCGGGAGGGGCAGATACGCAGTATTTT.

This clone occurred many times. The chain joins TRBV7-2 to TRBJ2-2, with TRBD1 identical over 7 bases. This CDR3 region has 15 residues. V lost 7 bases, J lost 4 bases, and 9 bases stayed unmatched. Germline assignment: CDR1 SGHTA and CDR2 FQGNSA. The CDR3 coding sequence is TGTGCCAGCACCCTCGACAGGGCTGTCACCGGGGAGCTGTTTTTT. Translated: CASTLDRAVTGELFF.

The chain has TRBV20-1 and TRBJ2-1; 13 bases are a match to TRBD2. CDR3 length: 15 residues. Trimming removed 5 bases from V and 4 bases from J; junction bases left unmatched: 5. Looked up from germline, CDR1 is DFQATT and CDR2 is SNEGSKA (reference sequence). CDR3 sequence (DNA): TGCAGTGCTGTCGGGACTAGCGGGAAATACAATGAGCAGTTCTTC. Its translation: CSAVGTSGKYNEQFF.

In this sample, this clone turned up a few times. The chain joins TRBV2 to TRBJ1-5, with 9 bases that match TRBD1. The CDR3 extends over 13 amino acids. Looked up from germline, CDR1 is SNHLY and CDR2 is FYNNEI. The V gene end was trimmed by 6 bases and the J gene end by 8 bases; junction bases not matched to a gene: 5. CDR3 coding DNA: TGTGCCAGCAGCACAGGGGGCCAGAAGCCCCAGCATTTT. It encodes CASSTGGQKPQHF.